These 15 T cell receptor beta chains came from one sample sequenced in a study of blood T cells in healthy people across ages. A J-beta primer mix and a sample-barcoded 5' primer were used in a second PCR of about 7 to 12 cycles. TCRdb passed the 5' RACE reads through MiXCR, listing each CDR3 protein once. The top ten hold roughly 24% of the sample, which has 1.8 million or so distinct CDR3 sequences, about two fifths seen once. Specimen: blood. Receptors were obtained from a human donor in good health.

V gene TRBV6-5 combines with J gene TRBJ2-4; TRBD1 might be the D (7 bases). The CDR3 contains 13 residues. V gave up 7 bases and J gave up 13 bases, with 20 bases separating them. Germline assignment: CDR1 MNHEY and CDR2 SVGAGI. As DNA, the CDR3 is TGTGCCAGCACCAGGGGGGCTTACAATGAGCAGTACTTC. The encoded protein is CASTRGAYNEQYF.

The chain combines TRBV4-3 with TRBJ2-5; 7 bases map to TRBD2. Trimming removed 0 bases from V and 11 bases from J; junction bases left unmatched: 15. The CDR3 totals 16 residues. Germline CDR1 is LGHNA and CDR2 is YSLEER. The CDR3 bases are TGCGCCAGCAGCCAAGAGGAAGGGACTAAATACAATGAGCAGTACTTC. As protein: CASSQEEGTKYNEQYF.

This clonotype was recorded many times. Here the CDR3 DNA reads TGTGCCAGCAGCTCCCTCGCATCCACAGATACGCAGTATTTT. It is translated as CASSSLASTDTQYF. The chain couples TRBV7-2 to TRBJ2-3; the D is unclear. Trimming pared 4 bases from V and 2 bases from J, leaving 10 bases between. The CDR3 extends over 14 amino acids. Germline CDR1 and CDR2: SGHTA and FQGNSA. Supplemented by reference TRBV7-2 and TRBJ2-3, the full variable domain reads GAGVSQSPSNKVTEKGKDVELRCDPISGHTALYWYRQSLGQGLEFLIYFQGNSAPDKSGLPSDRFSAERTGGSVSTLTIQRTQQEDSAVYLCASSSLASTDTQYFGPGTRLTVL.

The chain has TRBV29-1 and TRBJ1-1; tentative D call: TRBD1 (5 bases). V lost 7 bases and J lost 8, with 17 bases in between. CDR1 SQVTM and CDR2 ANQGSEA come from the germline V gene. The CDR3 is made up of 12 amino acids. The CDR3, as DNA: TGCAGCGCCCGGACCGGGGAGGGGGAAGCTTTCTTT. This sequence encodes CSARTGEGEAFF.

Remarks on this clonotype: At one of its ends the junction is not consistent with the germline gene, which may arise from a read error. The rearrangement joins TRBV7-9 to TRBJ1-2; 7 nucleotides align to TRBD1. This CDR3 has 13 amino acids. Germline V gene data show CDR1 as SEHNR and CDR2 as FQNEAQ (reference sequence). The CDR3, as DNA: TGTGCCAGCATAGCCCAGGGGGGCTATGTCTACACCTTC. The encoded protein is CASIAQGGYVYTF.

This clonotype was recorded many times. V gene TRBV9 combines with J gene TRBJ2-5; 7 bases line up with TRBD1. The CDR3 runs to 13 residues. Trimming cost V 3 bases and J 2 bases; bases outside gene matches: 1. From germline, CDR1 is SGDLS and CDR2 YYNGEE. The CDR3 here is CASSGGQQETQYF. The DNA for the CDR3 is TGTGCCAGCAGCGGGGGACAGCAAGAGACCCAGTACTTC.

J is TRBJ1-4 and V is TRBV5-1, with D unresolved. V was clipped by 0 bases and J by 0 bases, with 15 bases between them. CDR3 length: 18 amino acids. Per the germline V gene, CDR1 is SGHRS and CDR2 is YFSETQ. This CDR3 is CASSLGFLSQTTNEKLFF. The CDR3 coding sequence is TGCGCCAGCAGCTTGGGTTTTTTGAGCCAGACAACTAATGAAAAACTGTTTTTT.

This clonotype was picked up a small number of times. The V and J genes are TRBV9 and TRBJ2-3; 8 bases match TRBD1. Unmatched junction bases numbered 11, after V lost 1 base and J lost 1 base. CDR1 is SGDLS and CDR2 is YYNGEE in the germline V gene. The CDR3 consists of 18 residues. CDR3 loop: CASSVWVTGGSRTDTQYF. Written as DNA, the CDR3 is TGTGCCAGCAGCGTATGGGTAACAGGGGGGTCTCGCACAGATACGCAGTATTTT.

This clonotype was detected a few times. The V and J genes are TRBV25-1 and TRBJ2-7, with D unresolved. Looked up from germline, CDR1 is MGHDK and CDR2 is SYGVNS. The CDR3 contains 13 residues. V was pared by 3 bases and J by 5 bases, with 11 bases between. This chain's CDR3 is CASSEWSENEQYF. For the CDR3, the DNA is TGTGCCAGCAGTGAGTGGTCCGAGAACGAGCAGTACTTC.

This clonotype has just a few counts. The genes are TRBV6-6 and TRBJ2-7, with D perhaps matching TRBD1 (6 bases). Germline CDR1 MNHNY, CDR2 SVGAGI (reference sequence). The germline V and J ends were trimmed by 6 bases and 3 bases, with 12 bases remaining between them. The CDR3 consists of 13 residues. CDR3 amino acids: CASSSLTGYEQYF. DNA of the CDR3: TGTGCCAGCAGCTCTCTGACAGGCTACGAGCAGTACTTC.

The chain is built from TRBV14 and TRBJ1-1; unclear D gene. Germline V gene lookup returns CDR1 SGHDN and CDR2 FVKESK. The CDR3 has 11 amino acids. Trimming took off 6 bases at V and 7 bases at J, with 9 bases between the two ends. CDR3 nucleotide sequence: TGTGCCAGCAGACGCGTAGGTGAAGCTTTCTTT. This codes for CASRRVGEAFF.

This clonotype appeared a few times. The V and J genes are TRBV6-2 or TRBV6-3 and TRBJ2-5; possibly TRBD2 for D (6 bases). From germline, CDR1 is MNHEY and CDR2 SVGEGT. CDR3 length: 16 residues. V was shortened by 6 bases and J by 2 bases, with 19 bases between the two germline ends. The CDR3 loop is CASRRDFNFLQETQYF. In DNA, the CDR3 is TGTGCCAGCAGAAGGGACTTCAATTTTCTTCAAGAGACCCAGTACTTC.

The chain combines TRBV12-5 with TRBJ2-2, with D perhaps matching TRBD1 (6 bases). This CDR3 has 17 amino acids. Germline V CDR1 and CDR2: LGHNT, FRNRAP. Trimming cost V 7 bases and J 0 bases, with 18 bases left between them. The CDR3 loop reads CASDFLPGQANTGELFF. Written as DNA, the CDR3 is TGTGCTAGTGATTTCCTGCCGGGACAAGCGAACACCGGGGAGCTGTTTTTT. The full variable domain, with the rest looked up from reference TRBV12-5 and TRBJ2-2, is DARVTQTPRHKVTEMGQEVTMRCQPILGHNTVFWYRQTMMQGLELLAYFRNRAPLDDSGMPKDRFSAEMPDATLATLKIQPSEPRDSAVYFCASDFLPGQANTGELFFGEGSRLTVL.

The V call is TRBV27, the J call TRBJ2-5, with 8 bases that match TRBD1. The end of the DNA is better explained by TRBJ2-7, so the J call may be wrong. The CDR3 is 15 residues long. From germline, CDR1 is MNHEY and CDR2 SMNVEV (reference sequence). CDR3 DNA sequence: TGTGCCAGCAGCTCCCGGGACAGGATATTCTACGAGCAGTACTTC. This codes for CASSSRDRIFYEQYF.

This clonotype was seen repeatedly, ten times or more. The V and J genes are TRBV20-1 and TRBJ2-3; either TRBD1 or TRBD2 may fit D (5 bases each). The CDR3 is 12 amino acids. CDR1 and CDR2 from the germline V gene are DFQATT and SNEGSKA (reference sequence). Trimming cost V 7 bases and J 6 bases, with 14 bases left between them. For the CDR3, the DNA is TGCAGTGTCCGGACTTCAGGGGATACGCAGTATTTT. Translating it yields CSVRTSGDTQYF.